This TCR beta chain was sequenced during a study of blood T cells in healthy people across ages. General study results and limits: It was the long-lived donors that had more naive CD4+ cells and higher diversity than aged donors.

Healthy individuals of Caucasian origin from Russia, aged roughly 6 to 100, served as donors. Germline loops: CDR1 SGHTA, CDR2 FQGNSA. Trimming stripped 5 bases from V and 2 bases from J, with 16 bases between. CDR3 size: 16 residues. Ten or more counts support this clonotype. Its antigen is as yet unknown. A second PCR, run for roughly 7 to 11 cycles, used a sample-barcoded 5' primer plus a J-beta primer mix. Every sample returned 2.5 million or more CDR3-containing paired-end reads. TCRdb fed the 5' RACE reads into MiXCR, producing one record per CDR3 protein. The sample shows 380,000 or so distinct CDR3 sequences, roughly half of them seen only once.

Sequencing was carried out using blood. The source is a man aged 60 to 69 in good health. The chain couples TRBV7-2 to TRBJ2-4; a weak D match, TRBD2 (5 bases). CDR3 protein: CASSKAETSSKNIQYF. For the CDR3, the DNA is TGTGCCAGCAGCAAAGCGGAGACTTCCTCCAAAAACATTCAGTACTTC.